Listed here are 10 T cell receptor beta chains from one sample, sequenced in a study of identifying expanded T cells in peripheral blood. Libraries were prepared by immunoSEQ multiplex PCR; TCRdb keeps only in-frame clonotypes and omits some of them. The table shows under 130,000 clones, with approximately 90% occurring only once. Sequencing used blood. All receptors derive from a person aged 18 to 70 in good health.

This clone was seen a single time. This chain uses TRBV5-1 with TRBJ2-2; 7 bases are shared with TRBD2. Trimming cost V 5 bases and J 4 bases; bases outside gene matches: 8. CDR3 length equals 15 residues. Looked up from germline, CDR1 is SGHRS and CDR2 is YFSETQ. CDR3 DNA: TGCGCCAGCAGTTTTTACTGGGAGGGCACCGGGGAGCTGTTTTTT. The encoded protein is CASSFYWEGTGELFF. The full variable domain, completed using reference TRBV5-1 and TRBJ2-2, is KAGVTQTPRYLIKTRGQQVTLSCSPISGHRSVSWYQQTPGQGLQFLFEYFSETQRNKGNFPGRFSGRQFSNSRSEMNVSTLELGDSALYLCASSFYWEGTGELFFGEGSRLTVL.

The CDR3 DNA is TGTGCCAGCAGCCCCGGCCTTAAACAGCCCCAGCATTTT. This codes for CASSPGLKQPQHF. The J gene is TRBJ1-5, the V gene TRBV6-6; unclear D gene. Deletions cut 6 bases from V and 7 bases from J, with 13 bases between. Germline CDR1 and CDR2: MNHNY and SVGAGI (reference sequence). The CDR3 extends over 13 amino acids.

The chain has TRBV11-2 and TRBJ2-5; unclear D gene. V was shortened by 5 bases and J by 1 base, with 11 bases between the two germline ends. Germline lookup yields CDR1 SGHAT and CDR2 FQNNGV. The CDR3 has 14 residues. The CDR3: CASSPSATQETQYF. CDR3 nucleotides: TGTGCCAGCAGCCCCTCCGCGACCCAAGAGACCCAGTACTTC.

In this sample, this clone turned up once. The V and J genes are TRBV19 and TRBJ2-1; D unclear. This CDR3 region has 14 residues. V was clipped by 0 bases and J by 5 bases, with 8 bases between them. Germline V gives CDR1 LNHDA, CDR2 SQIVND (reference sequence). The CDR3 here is CASSIDRRNNEQFF. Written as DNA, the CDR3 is TGTGCCAGTAGTATAGATCGGCGGAACAATGAGCAGTTCTTC.

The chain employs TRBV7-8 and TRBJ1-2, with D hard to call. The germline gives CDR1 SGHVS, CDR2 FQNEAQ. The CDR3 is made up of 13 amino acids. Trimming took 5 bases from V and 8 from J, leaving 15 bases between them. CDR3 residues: CASSPTYSEGYTF. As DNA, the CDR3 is TGTGCCAGCAGCCCCACATACTCGGAGGGCTACACCTTC.

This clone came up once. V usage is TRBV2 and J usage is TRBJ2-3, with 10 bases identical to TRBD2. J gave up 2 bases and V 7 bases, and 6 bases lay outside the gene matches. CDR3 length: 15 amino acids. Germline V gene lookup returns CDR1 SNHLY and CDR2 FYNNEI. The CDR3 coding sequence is TGTGCCAGCAATCCTCTAGCGGGGGTCACAGATACGCAGTATTTT. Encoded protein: CASNPLAGVTDTQYF.

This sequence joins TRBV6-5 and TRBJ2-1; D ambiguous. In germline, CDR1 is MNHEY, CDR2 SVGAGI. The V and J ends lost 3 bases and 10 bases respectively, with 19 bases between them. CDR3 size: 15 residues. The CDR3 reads CASSYLPRSAGEQFF. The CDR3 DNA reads TGTGCCAGCAGTTATCTCCCTAGGTCGGCCGGGGAGCAGTTCTTC.

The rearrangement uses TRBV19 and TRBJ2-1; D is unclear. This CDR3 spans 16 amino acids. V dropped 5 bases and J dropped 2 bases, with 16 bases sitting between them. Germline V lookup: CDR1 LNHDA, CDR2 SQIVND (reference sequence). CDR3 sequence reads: CASSYGEVTPYNEQFF. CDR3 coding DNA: TGTGCCAGTAGTTACGGTGAGGTTACGCCCTACAATGAGCAGTTCTTC.

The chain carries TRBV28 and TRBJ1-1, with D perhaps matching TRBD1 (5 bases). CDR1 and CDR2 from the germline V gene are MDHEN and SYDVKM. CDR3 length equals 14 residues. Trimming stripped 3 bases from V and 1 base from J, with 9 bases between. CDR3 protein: CASSFGAANTEAFF. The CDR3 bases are TGTGCCAGCAGTTTTGGGGCAGCGAACACTGAAGCTTTCTTT.

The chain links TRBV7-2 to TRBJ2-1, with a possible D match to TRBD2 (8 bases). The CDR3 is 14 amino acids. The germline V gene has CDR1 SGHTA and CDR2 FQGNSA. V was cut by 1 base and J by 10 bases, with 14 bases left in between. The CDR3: CASSLVAGGQEQFF. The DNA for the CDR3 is TGTGCCAGCAGCTTAGTCGCGGGGGGACAGGAGCAGTTCTTC.